The 21 T cell receptor beta chains listed next were all sequenced from one sample in a study of beta chain features in type 1 diabetes. Of the isolated RNA, all was reverse transcribed, and so the sequenced material was expressed TCRB transcripts. Some clones are missing from TCRdb's copy, which holds only in-frame ones; the method was immunoSEQ multiplex PCR. The sample consists of over 700,000 clones, about a sixth of them appearing once. Sequencing was carried out using naive CD4+ T cells from blood. The origin of the receptors is a young woman in good health.

The sample holds a few counts of this clone. The J gene is TRBJ1-5, the V gene TRBV28; 7 bases align to TRBD1. Losses at the gene ends were 10 bases for V and 3 bases for J; bases not matched to a gene: 9. The CDR3 has 14 residues. The germline gives CDR1 MDHEN, CDR2 SYDVKM. The CDR3: CAIRTGPHNQPQHF. The CDR3, as DNA: TGTGCCATCCGGACAGGTCCTCACAATCAGCCCCAGCATTTT.

This clone was seen a handful of times. V is TRBV28 and J is TRBJ1-5; no firm D call. The CDR3 length is 14 residues. Germline V gene sequence: CDR1 MDHEN, CDR2 SYDVKM. With 7 bases removed from V and 1 base from J, the gap between germline ends came to 11 bases. CDR3 in DNA: TGTGCCAGCACCTCAGAGGACAGCAATCAGCCCCAGCATTTT. This sequence encodes CASTSEDSNQPQHF. Full variable domain (missing parts from reference TRBV28 and TRBJ1-5): DVKVTQSSRYLVKRTGEKVFLECVQDMDHENMFWYRQDPGLGLRLIYFSYDVKMKEKGDIPEGYSVSREKKERFSLILESASTNQTSMYLCASTSEDSNQPQHFGDGTRLSIL.

V usage is TRBV28 and J usage is TRBJ1-1, with unresolved D. The germline V gene has CDR1 MDHEN and CDR2 SYDVKM. V lost 6 bases, J lost 0 bases, and 8 bases lay in between. This CDR3 is built from 13 residues. The CDR3 loop reads CASRVQLNTEAFF. The DNA for the CDR3 is TGTGCCAGCAGGGTACAGCTGAACACTGAAGCTTTCTTT.

In DNA form, the CDR3 reads TGTGCCAGCAGCTTGACCCTAGGTCAGCCCCAGCATTTT. Encoded protein: CASSLTLGQPQHF. This chain connects TRBV5-6 to TRBJ1-5, with D uncertain. V gave up 1 base and J gave up 6 bases, with 8 bases separating them. The CDR3 spans 13 residues. Per germline, CDR1 SGHDT and CDR2 YYEEEE. Variable domain in full (rest from reference TRBV5-6 and TRBJ1-5): DAGVTQSPTHLIKTRGQQVTLRCSPKSGHDTVSWYQQALGQGPQFIFQYYEEEERQRGNFPDRFSGHQFPNYSSELNVNALLLGDSALYLCASSLTLGQPQHFGDGTRLSIL.

V and J are TRBV2 and TRBJ1-5, with a weak D call TRBD1 (5 bases). Germline-derived CDR1 and CDR2 are SNHLY and FYNNEI. Trimming pared 4 bases from V and 7 bases from J, leaving 14 bases between. The CDR3 runs to 14 residues. The CDR3 loop reads CASSVEGATQPQHF. The CDR3 coding sequence is TGTGCCAGCAGTGTAGAAGGGGCTACGCAGCCCCAGCATTTT.

The V gene is TRBV10-1, the J gene TRBJ2-2; TRBD2 aligns across 10 bases. The ends lost 9 bases at V and 6 bases at J; junction bases unmatched: 22. This CDR3 is 19 amino acids long. Germline loops: CDR1 WNHNN, CDR2 SYGVQD (reference sequence). CDR3 loop: CARGGSEYIAGGPPGELFF. The CDR3 DNA reads TGCGCCAGGGGGGGATCCGAATATATAGCGGGAGGTCCTCCCGGGGAGCTGTTTTTT.

This clone has only a few counts. This rearrangement joins TRBV6-6 to TRBJ2-1; TRBD1 is a possible D gene (5 bases). In germline, CDR1 is MNHNY, CDR2 SVGAGI (reference sequence). The germline V and J ends were trimmed by 10 bases and 8 bases, with 21 bases remaining between them. The CDR3 sequence is 14 residues long. The CDR3 loop reads CATSRRVPSHEQFF. DNA for the CDR3: TGTGCCACCTCCCGCAGGGTGCCCTCCCATGAGCAGTTCTTC.

In DNA form, the CDR3 reads TGTGCCAGCAGTGACCCCCCCGGGACTAGCGGGGGCACAGATACGCAGTATTTT. Encoded protein: CASSDPPGTSGGTDTQYF. The V and J genes are TRBV25-1 and TRBJ2-3, with 13 bases aligning to TRBD2. The CDR3 loop spans 18 amino acids. V lost 3 bases and J lost 1; bases outside the gene matches: 7. Germline V CDR1 and CDR2: MGHDK, SYGVNS.

The chain couples TRBV28 to TRBJ2-4, with 9 bases identical to TRBD2. V lost 2 bases to trimming and J lost 6 bases; unmatched junction nucleotides: 2. Germline CDR1 and CDR2: MDHEN and SYDVKM. CDR3 length: 14 residues. The CDR3 is CASSLAGGTNIQYF. The CDR3 DNA follows: TGTGCCAGCAGTTTAGCGGGAGGGACAAACATTCAGTACTTC.

The V call is TRBV7-2, the J call TRBJ1-5, with 7 positions matching TRBD1. The CDR3 spans 15 residues. Germline V gives CDR1 SGHTA, CDR2 FQGNSA. V gave up 6 bases and J gave up 4 bases; unmatched junction bases: 9. The CDR3 region has the DNA TGTGCCAGCAGTTCCGTAGGGGGCTCTAATCAGCCCCAGCATTTT. Its protein is CASSSVGGSNQPQHF.

In this sample, this clone turned up a few times. This chain uses TRBV2 with TRBJ2-1; D is unresolved. V shed 6 bases and J shed 0 bases, with 6 bases lying between them. The CDR3 runs to 13 residues. Looked up from germline, CDR1 is SNHLY and CDR2 is FYNNEI. As DNA, the CDR3 is TGTGCCAGCAGCCCAGACTCCTACAATGAGCAGTTCTTC. Translation gives CASSPDSYNEQFF.

This clone showed up just once. Distinct nucleotide sequences in the sample also encode this CDR3. This sequence joins TRBV10-3 and TRBJ2-1, with 8 positions matching TRBD2. Trimming removed 7 bases from V and 2 bases from J; junction bases left unmatched: 10. The germline CDR1 and CDR2 sequences are ENHRY and SYGVKD. This CDR3 has 16 amino acids. The CDR3, as DNA: TGTGCCATCAATCGCGGGGGGCCGCAGGCCTACAATGAGCAGTTCTTC. The encoded protein is CAINRGGPQAYNEQFF.

This clone has only a few counts. The chain recombines TRBV7-2 with TRBJ2-1, with a tentative D call TRBD2 (5 bases). Trimming left V 6 bases short and J 3 bases short, with 12 bases between. The germline V gene has CDR1 SGHTA and CDR2 FQGNSA. The CDR3 runs 14 residues. The CDR3 bases are TGTGCCAGCAGTTGGCGGGCCAACTACAATGAGCAGTTCTTC. Translated, it gives CASSWRANYNEQFF.

This clone occurred a few times. The chain is built from TRBV5-1 and TRBJ2-6, with no clear D. Deletions cut 6 bases from V and 0 bases from J, with 10 bases between. Germline V gives CDR1 SGHRS, CDR2 YFSETQ. The CDR3 has 15 residues. CDR3 protein: CASTNTGSGANVLTF. The CDR3 DNA reads TGCGCCAGCACGAACACGGGCTCTGGGGCCAACGTCCTGACTTTC. Drawing the rest from reference TRBV5-1 and TRBJ2-6, the complete variable domain is KAGVTQTPRYLIKTRGQQVTLSCSPISGHRSVSWYQQTPGQGLQFLFEYFSETQRNKGNFPGRFSGRQFSNSRSEMNVSTLELGDSALYLCASTNTGSGANVLTFGAGSRLTVL.

This clone was detected a few times. The chain joins TRBV5-6 to TRBJ2-1; TRBD1 agrees at 9 bases. The germline CDR1 and CDR2 sequences are SGHDT and YYEEEE. The ends lost 2 bases at V and 4 bases at J; junction bases unmatched: 4. The CDR3 is 15 residues long. In nucleotides, the CDR3 is TGTGCCAGCAGCTTCACCGGGACAGGGTACAATGAGCAGTTCTTC. Protein sequence: CASSFTGTGYNEQFF.

This clone was counted between two and nine times. In nucleotides, the CDR3 is TGTGCCAGCAGCTTGGGACCTTCCAACGAGCAGTACTTC. This codes for CASSLGPSNEQYF. The chain recombines TRBV7-2 with TRBJ2-7; possibly TRBD1 or TRBD2 for D (5 bases each). The CDR3 runs to 13 residues. Germline V gene lookup returns CDR1 SGHTA and CDR2 FQGNSA. Trimming left V 3 bases short and J 5 bases short, with 11 bases between.

This clone has more than one count but fewer than ten. The gene calls are TRBV4-2 and TRBJ2-3; tentative D call: TRBD2 (5 bases). The CDR3 runs 14 residues. V was trimmed by 5 bases and J by 3 bases, leaving 12 bases between them. CDR1 and CDR2 (germline): LGHNA, YNFKEQ. The CDR3 DNA follows: TGTGCCAGCAGCAGTCGGGAATATACAGATACGCAGTATTTT. It codes for CASSSREYTDTQYF.

V usage is TRBV28 and J usage is TRBJ1-2; 12 nucleotides match TRBD1. The CDR3 length is 15 residues. The V and J ends lost 5 bases and 8 bases, in that order; junction bases with no gene match: 9. CDR1 is MDHEN and CDR2 is SYDVKM in the germline V gene. The CDR3 region is CASSIPGTGGLGYTF. The CDR3 DNA is TGTGCCAGCAGTATCCCAGGGACAGGGGGCTTAGGCTACACCTTC.

The chain joins TRBV5-1 to TRBJ2-7; the D gene is possibly TRBD1 (6 bases). The germline V and J ends were trimmed by 5 bases and 2 bases, with 17 bases remaining between them. This CDR3 comprises 15 residues. Germline V gene data show CDR1 as SGHRS and CDR2 as YFSETQ. CDR3 in DNA: TGCGCCAGCAGTCCCTCCCTGACAGGACCCTACGAGCAGTACTTC. This translates into CASSPSLTGPYEQYF.

The V call is TRBV15, the J call TRBJ2-1; 10 positions agree with TRBD2. The CDR3 loop spans 16 amino acids. Germline CDR1 is LNHNV and CDR2 is YYDKDF (reference sequence). V gave up 0 bases and J gave up 7 bases; unmatched junction bases: 6. The CDR3 protein is CATSRESGRAINEQFF. The CDR3 DNA reads TGTGCCACCAGCAGAGAGAGCGGGAGGGCCATAAATGAGCAGTTCTTC.

The chain combines TRBV28 with TRBJ1-4; 9 bases are a match to TRBD1. Germline values: CDR1 MDHEN, CDR2 SYDVKM. The junction had 13 bases not matched to a gene; V was cut back by 6 bases and J by 8 bases. The CDR3 length is 16 residues. CDR3 bases: TGTGCCAGCAGCCTTTCAGTACAGGGGGCAAGGGAAAAACTGTTTTTT. Translating it yields CASSLSVQGAREKLFF.